The rows below give T cell receptor beta chains drawn from one sample of a study of cytomegalovirus exposure and HLA in healthy donors. Assay: immunoSEQ multiplex PCR; the TCRdb copy retains only in-frame clones and omits some. The sample includes around 190,000 clones, 78% seen only once; the top ten take roughly 2.7%. What was sequenced was PBMCs. These receptors came from a female donor in good health and CMV-seronegative. Both conserved end residues are part of each CDR3. A D gene is named only where the DNA matches it firmly. Size values are once, few and many counts, or a class for expanded clones, and some rows have none.

TRBJ1-1	.	TRBV6-5	TRBD1	CASSPQGVNTEAFF	TGTGCCAGCAGTCCACAGGGGGTGAACACTGAAGCTTTCTTT
TRBJ2-7	.	TRBV28	TRBD1	CASRRAASGTVTYEQYF	TGTGCCAGCAGAAGGGCCGCCTCCGGGACAGTTACCTACGAGCAGTACTTC
TRBJ2-3	.	TRBV11-3	TRBD1	CASSPGQGIDTQYF	TGTGCCAGCAGCCCGGGACAGGGAATAGATACGCAGTATTTT
TRBJ2-4	.	TRBV7-6	TRBD1	CASSPRDRGPEAKNIQYF	TGTGCCAGCAGCCCCCGGGACAGGGGACCCGAGGCCAAAAACATTCAGTACTTC
TRBJ1-3	.	TRBV11-2	.	CASSQMGRRNTIYF	TGTGCCAGCAGCCAAATGGGGAGGAGAAACACCATATATTTT
TRBJ1-2	.	TRBV19	TRBD1	CASSKTGKGYTF	TGTGCCAGTAGTAAGACAGGGAAAGGCTACACCTTC
TRBJ2-1	.	TRBV7-2	.	CASSLDSGTFYNEQFF	TGTGCCAGCAGCTTAGACTCCGGGACTTTCTACAATGAGCAGTTCTTC
TRBJ2-1	.	TRBV9	.	CASSPYNNEQFF	TGTGCCAGCAGCCCCTATAACAATGAGCAGTTCTTC
TRBJ2-1	.	TRBV2	.	CASTDYGPNEQFF	TGTGCCAGCACGGACTACGGACCCAATGAGCAGTTCTTC
TRBJ1-3	.	TRBV4-2	.	CASSLADRRYSGNTIYF	TGTGCCAGCAGCCTGGCGGACCGGAGGTACTCTGGAAACACCATATATTTT
TRBJ1-1	.	TRBV5-5	.	CASSLGADREAFF	TGTGCCAGCAGCTTGGGAGCGGATCGGGAAGCTTTCTTT
TRBJ2-3	.	TRBV6-4	TRBD2	CASSVLAGGPDTQYF	TGTGCCAGCAGTGTACTAGCGGGGGGGCCAGATACGCAGTATTTT
TRBJ2-2	few	TRBV11-3	TRBD1	CASSGDRGGTGELFF	TGTGCCAGCAGCGGGGACAGGGGAGGCACCGGGGAGCTGTTTTTT
TRBJ1-1	.	TRBV19	TRBD1	CASNRQGGMSINTEAFF	TGTGCCAGTAATCGACAGGGGGGGATGAGTATTAACACTGAAGCTTTCTTT
TRBJ2-2	.	TRBV4-2	.	CASSPRIAEYTGELFF	TGTGCCAGCAGCCCCCGGATAGCGGAGTACACCGGGGAGCTGTTTTTT
TRBJ2-7	.	TRBV7-6	TRBD2	CASSTGWRGGSYEQYF	TGTGCCAGCAGCACGGGGTGGCGGGGGGGATCCTACGAGCAGTACTTC
TRBJ1-5	.	TRBV2	.	CASSVQGTGNQPQHF	TGTGCCAGCAGTGTACAGGGAACGGGCAATCAGCCCCAGCATTTT
TRBJ1-4	.	TRBV5-1	.	CASSYPEEGTNEKLFF	TGCGCCAGCAGCTACCCCGAGGAGGGGACTAATGAAAAACTGTTTTTT
TRBJ1-5	.	TRBV7-9	.	CASSLGSGRGEPQHF	TGTGCCAGCAGCTTAGGATCAGGGCGGGGGGAGCCCCAGCATTTT
TRBJ2-3	.	TRBV27	.	CASSLVATSTDTQYF	TGTGCCAGCAGTTTGGTAGCAACTAGCACAGATACGCAGTATTTT
TRBJ2-5	.	TRBV2	TRBD2	CASESGGAETQYF	TGTGCCAGCGAAAGCGGGGGTGCAGAGACCCAGTACTTC
TRBJ2-1	few	TRBV6-5	.	CASSPRGSYNEQFF	TGTGCCAGCAGCCCCAGAGGATCCTACAATGAGCAGTTCTTC
TRBJ2-1	.	TRBV5-1	TRBD2	CASSSASGVNEQFF	TGCGCCAGCAGCTCGGCTAGCGGGGTTAATGAGCAGTTCTTC
TRBJ2-7	.	TRBV4-2	.	CASSHSGLGTSPSYEQYF	TGTGCCAGCAGCCATTCAGGACTCGGGACTTCCCCCTCCTACGAGCAGTACTTC
TRBJ1-1	.	TRBV27	.	CASYGGSKNTEAFF	TGTGCCTCCTATGGAGGCAGTAAGAACACTGAAGCTTTCTTT
TRBJ2-7	.	TRBV2	TRBD2	CASQRSGGLVEQYF	TGTGCCAGCCAAAGAAGCGGGGGGCTAGTCGAGCAGTACTTC
TRBJ2-7	.	TRBV15	TRBD2	CATSSGGRGTQGEQYF	TGTGCCACCAGCAGTGGGGGGAGGGGAACCCAAGGCGAGCAGTACTTC
TRBJ2-2	.	TRBV5-1	.	CASSLQSTGELFF	TGCGCCAGCAGCTTACAGAGCACCGGGGAGCTGTTTTTT